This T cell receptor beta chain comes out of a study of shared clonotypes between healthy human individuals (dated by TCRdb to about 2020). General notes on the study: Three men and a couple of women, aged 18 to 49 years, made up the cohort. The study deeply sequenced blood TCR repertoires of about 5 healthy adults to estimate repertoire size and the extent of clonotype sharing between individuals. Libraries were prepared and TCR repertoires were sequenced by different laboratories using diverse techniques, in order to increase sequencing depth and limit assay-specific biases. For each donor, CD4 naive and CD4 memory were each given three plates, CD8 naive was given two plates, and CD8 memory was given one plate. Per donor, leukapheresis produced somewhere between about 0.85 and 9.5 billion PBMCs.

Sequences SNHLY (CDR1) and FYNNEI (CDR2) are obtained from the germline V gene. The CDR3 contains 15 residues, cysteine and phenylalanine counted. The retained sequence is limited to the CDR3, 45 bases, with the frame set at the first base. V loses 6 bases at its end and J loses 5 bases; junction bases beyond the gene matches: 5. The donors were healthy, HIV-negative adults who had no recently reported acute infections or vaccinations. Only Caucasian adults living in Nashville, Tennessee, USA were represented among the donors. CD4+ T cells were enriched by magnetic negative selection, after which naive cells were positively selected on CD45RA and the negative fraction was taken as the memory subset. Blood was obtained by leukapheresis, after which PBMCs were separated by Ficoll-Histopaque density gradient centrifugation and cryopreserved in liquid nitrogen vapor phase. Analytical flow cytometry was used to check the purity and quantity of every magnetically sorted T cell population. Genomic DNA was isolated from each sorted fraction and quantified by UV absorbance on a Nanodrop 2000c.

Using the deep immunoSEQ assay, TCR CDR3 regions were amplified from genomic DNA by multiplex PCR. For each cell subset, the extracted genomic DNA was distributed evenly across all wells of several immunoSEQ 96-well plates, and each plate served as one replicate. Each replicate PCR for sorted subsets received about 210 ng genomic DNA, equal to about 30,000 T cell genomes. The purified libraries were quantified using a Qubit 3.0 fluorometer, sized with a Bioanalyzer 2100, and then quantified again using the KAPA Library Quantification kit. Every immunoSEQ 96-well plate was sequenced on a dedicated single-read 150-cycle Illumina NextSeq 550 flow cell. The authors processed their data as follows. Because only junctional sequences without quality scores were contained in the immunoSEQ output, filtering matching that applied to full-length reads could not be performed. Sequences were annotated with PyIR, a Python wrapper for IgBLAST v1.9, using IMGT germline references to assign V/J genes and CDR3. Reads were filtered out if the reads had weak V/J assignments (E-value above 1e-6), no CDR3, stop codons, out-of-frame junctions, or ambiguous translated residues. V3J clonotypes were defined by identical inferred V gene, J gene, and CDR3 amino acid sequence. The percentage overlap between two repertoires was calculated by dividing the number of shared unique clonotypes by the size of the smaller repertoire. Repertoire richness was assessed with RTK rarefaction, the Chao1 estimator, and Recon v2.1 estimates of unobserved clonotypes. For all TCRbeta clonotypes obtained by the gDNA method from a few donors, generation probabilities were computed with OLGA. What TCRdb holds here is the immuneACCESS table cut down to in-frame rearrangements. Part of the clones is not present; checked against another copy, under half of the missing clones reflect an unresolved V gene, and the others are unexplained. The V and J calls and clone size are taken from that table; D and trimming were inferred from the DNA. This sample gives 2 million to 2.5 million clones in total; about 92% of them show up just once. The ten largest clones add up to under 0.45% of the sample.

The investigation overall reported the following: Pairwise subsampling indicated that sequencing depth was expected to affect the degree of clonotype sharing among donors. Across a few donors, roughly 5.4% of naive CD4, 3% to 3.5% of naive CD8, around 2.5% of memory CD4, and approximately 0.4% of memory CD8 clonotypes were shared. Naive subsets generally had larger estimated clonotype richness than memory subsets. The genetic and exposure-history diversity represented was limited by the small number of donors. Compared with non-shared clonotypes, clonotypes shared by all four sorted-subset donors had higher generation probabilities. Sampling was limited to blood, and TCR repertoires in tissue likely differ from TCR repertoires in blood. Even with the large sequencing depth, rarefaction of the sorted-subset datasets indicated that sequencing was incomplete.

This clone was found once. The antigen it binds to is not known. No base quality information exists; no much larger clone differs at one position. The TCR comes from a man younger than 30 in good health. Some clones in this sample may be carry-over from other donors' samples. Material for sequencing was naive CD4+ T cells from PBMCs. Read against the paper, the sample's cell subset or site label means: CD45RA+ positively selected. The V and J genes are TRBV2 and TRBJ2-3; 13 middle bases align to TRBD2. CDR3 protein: CASSGGLAGRDTQYF. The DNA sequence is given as TGTGCCAGCAGCGGGGGACTAGCGGGGAGAGATACGCAGTATTTT.